These 5 T cell receptor beta chains came from one sample sequenced in a study of blood T cell repertoires in COVID-19. The assay was immunoSEQ multiplex PCR, and TCRdb's table has in-frame clones only and misses some. The sample has about 230,000 clones; 81% are singletons. Input material: peripheral blood. These TCRs come from a woman older than 75 with acute or convalescent COVID-19.

In its sample, this clone was seen many times. This chain joins TRBV2 and TRBJ1-2; 7 bases line up with TRBD1. The CDR3 is 13 residues long. After removal of 6 bases from V and 6 bases from J, the junction contained 7 bases not matched to a gene. Germline loops: CDR1 SNHLY, CDR2 FYNNEI. The CDR3 nucleotides are TGTGCCAGCAGGTTTCAGGGGGTGGATGGCTACACCTTC. This sequence encodes CASRFQGVDGYTF.

V gene TRBV11-2 combines with J gene TRBJ2-7; 11 nucleotides align to TRBD2. V dropped 5 bases and J dropped 1; count of bases not matched to a gene: 4. The germline gives CDR1 SGHAT, CDR2 FQNNGV. CDR3 length equals 15 residues. The CDR3 bases are TGTGCCAGCAGCCTCGGGACTAGCGGTTCCTACGAGCAGTACTTC. Translation gives CASSLGTSGSYEQYF.

The chain uses TRBV6-5 and TRBJ1-4; D not certain. Trimming shortened V by 4 bases and J by 0 bases, and 12 bases separated the two germline ends. The CDR3 spans 16 residues. Germline-derived CDR1 and CDR2 are MNHEY and SVGAGI. Here the CDR3 DNA reads TGTGCCAGCAGTTCCGTCAGGCAGGCAACTAATGAAAAACTGTTTTTT. Its translation: CASSSVRQATNEKLFF.

This clone was seen only once. This CDR3 is also generated by other DNA sequences in the sample. The chain is built from TRBV5-1 and TRBJ1-4; D not certain. The V gene lost 0 bases and the J gene lost 0 bases, with 9 bases spanning the gap. The V gene's germline CDR1 is SGHRS and CDR2 YFSETQ. The CDR3 is made up of 16 amino acids. The chain's CDR3 is CASSLVAGSTNEKLFF. Here the CDR3 DNA reads TGCGCCAGCAGCTTGGTGGCAGGTTCAACTAATGAAAAACTGTTTTTT.

This clone has more than one count but fewer than ten. CDR3 in amino acids: CASSFGQGQKGNTGELFF. CDR3 bases: TGTGCCAGCAGCTTCGGACAGGGGCAGAAGGGGAACACCGGGGAGCTGTTTTTT. The genes are TRBV11-2 and TRBJ2-2; TRBD1 matches 9 bases. The CDR3 length is 18 residues. Germline lookup yields CDR1 SGHAT and CDR2 FQNNGV. V dropped 3 bases and J dropped 1; count of bases not matched to a gene: 9.